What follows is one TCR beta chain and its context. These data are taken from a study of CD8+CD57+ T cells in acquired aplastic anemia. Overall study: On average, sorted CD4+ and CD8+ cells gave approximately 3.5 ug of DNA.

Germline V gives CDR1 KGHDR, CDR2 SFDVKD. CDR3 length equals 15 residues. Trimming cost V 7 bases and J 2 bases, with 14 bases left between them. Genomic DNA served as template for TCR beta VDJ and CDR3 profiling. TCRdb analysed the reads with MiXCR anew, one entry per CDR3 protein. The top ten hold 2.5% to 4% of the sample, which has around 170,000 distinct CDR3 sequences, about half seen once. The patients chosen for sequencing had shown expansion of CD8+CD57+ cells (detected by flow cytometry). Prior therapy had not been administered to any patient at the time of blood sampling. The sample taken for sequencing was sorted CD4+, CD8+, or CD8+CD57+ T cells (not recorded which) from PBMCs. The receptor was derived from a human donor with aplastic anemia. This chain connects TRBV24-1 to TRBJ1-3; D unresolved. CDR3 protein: CATSVERDTGNTIYF. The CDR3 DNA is TGTGCCACCAGCGTTGAACGAGATACTGGAAACACCATATATTTT.